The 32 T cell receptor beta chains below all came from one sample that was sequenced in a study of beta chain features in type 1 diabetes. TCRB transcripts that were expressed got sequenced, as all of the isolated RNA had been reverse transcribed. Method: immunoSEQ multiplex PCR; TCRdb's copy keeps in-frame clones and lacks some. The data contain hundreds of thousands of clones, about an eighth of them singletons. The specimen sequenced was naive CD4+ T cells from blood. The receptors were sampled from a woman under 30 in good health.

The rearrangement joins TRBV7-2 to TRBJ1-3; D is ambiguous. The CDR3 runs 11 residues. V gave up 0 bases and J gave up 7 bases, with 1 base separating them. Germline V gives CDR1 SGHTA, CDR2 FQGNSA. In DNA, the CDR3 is TGTGCCAGCAGCTTAGCCAACACCATATATTTT. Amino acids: CASSLANTIYF.

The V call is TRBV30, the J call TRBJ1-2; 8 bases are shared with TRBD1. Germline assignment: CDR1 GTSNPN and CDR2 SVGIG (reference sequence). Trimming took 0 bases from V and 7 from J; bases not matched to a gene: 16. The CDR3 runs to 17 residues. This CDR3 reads CAWSVEVVRGRASGYTF. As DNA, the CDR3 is TGTGCCTGGAGTGTTGAGGTTGTCAGGGGGCGAGCCAGTGGCTACACCTTC.

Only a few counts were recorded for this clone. CDR3 sequence: CASSQVFSGNGNTIYF. CDR3 nucleotides: TGTGCCAGCAGCCAAGTCTTTTCCGGGAATGGAAACACCATATATTTT. J is TRBJ1-3 and V is TRBV4-2; D is unclear. This CDR3 has 16 residues. V shed 1 base and J shed 3 bases, with 13 bases lying between them. Germline CDR1 LGHNA, CDR2 YNFKEQ.

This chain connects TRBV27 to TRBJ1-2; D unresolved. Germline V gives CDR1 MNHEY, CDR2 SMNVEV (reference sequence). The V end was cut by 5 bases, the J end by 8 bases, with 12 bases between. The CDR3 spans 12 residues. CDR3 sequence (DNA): TGTGCCAGCAGTCCAACCCATGGGGGCTACACCTTC. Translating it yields CASSPTHGGYTF.

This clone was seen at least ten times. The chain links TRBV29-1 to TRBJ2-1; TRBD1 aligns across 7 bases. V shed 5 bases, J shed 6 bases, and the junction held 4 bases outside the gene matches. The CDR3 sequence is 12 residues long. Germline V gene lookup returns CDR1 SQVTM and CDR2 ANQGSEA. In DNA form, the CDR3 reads TGCAGCGTTACAGGGGTAGGCAATGAGCAGTTCTTC. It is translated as CSVTGVGNEQFF.

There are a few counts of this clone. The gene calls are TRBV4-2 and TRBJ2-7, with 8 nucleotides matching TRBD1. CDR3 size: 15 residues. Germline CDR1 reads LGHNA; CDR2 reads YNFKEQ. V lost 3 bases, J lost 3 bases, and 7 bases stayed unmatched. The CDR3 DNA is TGTGCCAGCAGCCACAGACAGGGGCAGAGCTACGAGCAGTACTTC. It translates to CASSHRQGQSYEQYF.

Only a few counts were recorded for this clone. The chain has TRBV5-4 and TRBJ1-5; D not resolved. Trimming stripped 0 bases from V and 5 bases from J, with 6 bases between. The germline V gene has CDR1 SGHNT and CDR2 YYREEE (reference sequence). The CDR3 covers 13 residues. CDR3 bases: TGTGCCAGCAGCTTGGCCCCCGATCAGCCCCAGCATTTT. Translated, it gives CASSLAPDQPQHF.

Here the CDR3 reads CASSHGLDYEQYV. The DNA of the CDR3 is TGTGCCAGCAGCCATGGACTAGACTACGAGCAGTACGTC. J is TRBJ2-7 and V is TRBV11-1, with 7 bases that match TRBD2. The CDR3 contains 13 residues. Per germline, CDR1 SGHAT and CDR2 FQDESV (reference sequence). V dropped 5 bases and J dropped 3; count of bases not matched to a gene: 4.

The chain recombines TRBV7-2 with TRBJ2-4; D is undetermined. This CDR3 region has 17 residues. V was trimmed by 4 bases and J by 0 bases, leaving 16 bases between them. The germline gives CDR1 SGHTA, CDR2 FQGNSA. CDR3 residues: CASSSTPGLQAKNIQYF. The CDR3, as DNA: TGTGCCAGCAGCTCTACTCCAGGCCTTCAAGCCAAAAACATTCAGTACTTC.

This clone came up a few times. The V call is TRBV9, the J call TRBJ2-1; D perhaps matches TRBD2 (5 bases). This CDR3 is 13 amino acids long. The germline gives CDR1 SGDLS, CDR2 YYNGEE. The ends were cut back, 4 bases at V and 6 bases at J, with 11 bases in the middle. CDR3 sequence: CASSPLASNEQFF. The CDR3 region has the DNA TGTGCCAGCAGCCCCCTAGCCTCCAATGAGCAGTTCTTC.

The CDR3 sequence: CASSRRASNGHEQFF. CDR3 coding DNA: TGCGCCAGCAGCCGCAGGGCCTCCAATGGACATGAGCAGTTCTTC. The V gene is TRBV4-1, the J gene TRBJ2-1, with D maybe TRBD1 (5 bases). This CDR3 is built from 15 residues. The germline V and J ends were trimmed by 4 bases and 8 bases, with 18 bases remaining between them. The germline V gene encodes CDR1 MGHRA and CDR2 YSYEKL.

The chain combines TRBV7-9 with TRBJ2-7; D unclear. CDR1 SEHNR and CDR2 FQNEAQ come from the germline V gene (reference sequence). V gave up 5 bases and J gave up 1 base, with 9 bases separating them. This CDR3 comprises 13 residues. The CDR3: CASSHSRSYEQYV. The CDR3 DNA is TGTGCCAGCAGCCACTCTCGGTCCTACGAGCAGTACGTC.

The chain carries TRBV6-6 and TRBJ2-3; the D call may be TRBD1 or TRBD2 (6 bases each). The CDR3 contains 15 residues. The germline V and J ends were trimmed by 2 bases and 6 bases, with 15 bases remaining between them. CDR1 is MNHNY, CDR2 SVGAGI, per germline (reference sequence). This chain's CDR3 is CASSYGGGTTDTQYF. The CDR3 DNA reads TGTGCCAGCAGTTACGGCGGAGGGACAACGGATACGCAGTATTTT.

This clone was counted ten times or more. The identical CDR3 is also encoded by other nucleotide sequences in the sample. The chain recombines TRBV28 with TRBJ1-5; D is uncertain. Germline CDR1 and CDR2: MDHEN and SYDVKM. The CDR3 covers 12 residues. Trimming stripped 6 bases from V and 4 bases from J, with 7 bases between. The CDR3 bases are TGTGCCAGCAGCTCCAATAATCAGCCCCAGCATTTT. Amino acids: CASSSNNQPQHF.

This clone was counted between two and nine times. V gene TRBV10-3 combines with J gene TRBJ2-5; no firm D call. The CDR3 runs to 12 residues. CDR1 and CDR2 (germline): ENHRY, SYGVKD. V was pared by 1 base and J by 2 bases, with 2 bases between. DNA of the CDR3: TGTGCCATCAGTGAGTTTCAAGAGACCCAGTACTTC. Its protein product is CAISEFQETQYF.

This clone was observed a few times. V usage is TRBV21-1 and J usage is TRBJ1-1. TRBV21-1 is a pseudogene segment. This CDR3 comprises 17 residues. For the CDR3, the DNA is TGTGCCAGCAGCAAAGCGTCGAGCAGGGGAGGGGGCACTGAAGCTTTCTTT. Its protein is CASSKASSRGGGTEAFF.

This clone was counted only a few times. This chain's CDR3 is CASSVVRAGANVLTF. The DNA for the CDR3 is TGTGCCAGCAGCGTAGTGAGGGCTGGGGCCAACGTCCTGACTTTC. The chain is built from TRBV9 and TRBJ2-6; tentatively, D is TRBD2 (5 bases). V lost 0 bases to trimming and J lost 2 bases, with 6 bases between them. CDR3 length: 15 amino acids. Germline V gives CDR1 SGDLS, CDR2 YYNGEE.

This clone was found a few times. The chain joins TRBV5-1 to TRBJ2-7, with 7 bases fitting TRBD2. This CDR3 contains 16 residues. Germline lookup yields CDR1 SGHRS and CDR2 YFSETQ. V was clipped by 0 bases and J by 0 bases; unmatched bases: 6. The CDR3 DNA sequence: TGCGCCAGCAGCTTGGGGCTAGCGGACTTCTCCTACGAGCAGTACTTC. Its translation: CASSLGLADFSYEQYF.

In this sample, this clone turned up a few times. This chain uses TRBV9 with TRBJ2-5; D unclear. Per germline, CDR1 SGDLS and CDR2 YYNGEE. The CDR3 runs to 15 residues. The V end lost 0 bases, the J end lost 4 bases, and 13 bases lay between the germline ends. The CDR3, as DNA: TGTGCCAGCAGCGTAGGGCGATCCGGATTAGAGACCCAGTACTTC. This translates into CASSVGRSGLETQYF. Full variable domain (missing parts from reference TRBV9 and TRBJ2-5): DSGVTQTPKHLITATGQRVTLRCSPRSGDLSVYWYQQSLDQGLQFLIQYYNGEERAKGNILERFSAQQFPDLHSELNLSSLELGDSALYFCASSVGRSGLETQYFGPGTRLLVL.

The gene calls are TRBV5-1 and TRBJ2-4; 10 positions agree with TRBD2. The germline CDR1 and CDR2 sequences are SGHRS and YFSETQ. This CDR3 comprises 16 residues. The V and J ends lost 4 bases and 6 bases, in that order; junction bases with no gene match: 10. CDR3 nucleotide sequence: TGCGCCAGCAGCATTTCGGTCCTAGCGGGAGCAAACATTCAGTACTTC. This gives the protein CASSISVLAGANIQYF.

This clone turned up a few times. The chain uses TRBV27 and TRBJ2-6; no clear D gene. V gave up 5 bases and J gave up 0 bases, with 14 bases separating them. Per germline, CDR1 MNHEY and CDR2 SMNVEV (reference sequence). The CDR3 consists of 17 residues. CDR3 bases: TGTGCCAGCAGTCCCCGGGCCGTCAACTCTGGGGCCAACGTCCTGACTTTC. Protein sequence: CASSPRAVNSGANVLTF.

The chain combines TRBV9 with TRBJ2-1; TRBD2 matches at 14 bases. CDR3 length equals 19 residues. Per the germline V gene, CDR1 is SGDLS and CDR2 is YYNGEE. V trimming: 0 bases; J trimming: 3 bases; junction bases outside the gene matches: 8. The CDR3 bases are TGTGCCAGCAGCGTAGTAGGGGGGACTAGCGGGAGAAACTACAATGAGCAGTTCTTC. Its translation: CASSVVGGTSGRNYNEQFF.

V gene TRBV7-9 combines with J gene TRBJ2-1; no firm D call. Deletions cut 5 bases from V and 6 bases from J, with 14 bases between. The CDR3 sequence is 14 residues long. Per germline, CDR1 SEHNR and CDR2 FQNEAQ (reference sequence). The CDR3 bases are TGTGCCAGCAGCCCAGAGCCAGTCCCCAATGAGCAGTTCTTC. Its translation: CASSPEPVPNEQFF.

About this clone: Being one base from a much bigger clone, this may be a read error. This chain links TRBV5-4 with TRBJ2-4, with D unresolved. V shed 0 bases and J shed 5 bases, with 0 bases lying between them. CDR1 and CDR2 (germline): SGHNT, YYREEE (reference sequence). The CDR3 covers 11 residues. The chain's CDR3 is CASSLENIQYF. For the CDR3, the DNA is TGTGCCAGCAGCTTGGAAAACATTCAGTACTTC.

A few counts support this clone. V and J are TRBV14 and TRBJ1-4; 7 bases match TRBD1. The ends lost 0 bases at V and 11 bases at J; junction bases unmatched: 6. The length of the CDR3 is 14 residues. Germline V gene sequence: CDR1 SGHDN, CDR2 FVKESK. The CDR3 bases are TGTGCCAGCAGCCAAGAAAACAGGGGCGGGAAACTGTTTTTT. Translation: CASSQENRGGKLFF.

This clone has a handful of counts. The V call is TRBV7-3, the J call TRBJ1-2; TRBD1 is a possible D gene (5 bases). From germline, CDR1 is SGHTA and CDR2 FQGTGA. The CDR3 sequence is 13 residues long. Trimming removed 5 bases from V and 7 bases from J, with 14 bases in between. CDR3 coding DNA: TGTGCCAGCAGCCTCACCTCGCAGGGTGGCTACACCTTC. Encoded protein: CASSLTSQGGYTF.

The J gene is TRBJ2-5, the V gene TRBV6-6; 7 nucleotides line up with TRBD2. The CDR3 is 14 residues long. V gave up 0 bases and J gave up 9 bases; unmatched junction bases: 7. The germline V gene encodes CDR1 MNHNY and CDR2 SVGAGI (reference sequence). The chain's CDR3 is CASSYSRGAGAQYF. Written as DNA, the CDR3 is TGTGCCAGCAGTTACTCGAGAGGGGCGGGGGCCCAGTACTTC.

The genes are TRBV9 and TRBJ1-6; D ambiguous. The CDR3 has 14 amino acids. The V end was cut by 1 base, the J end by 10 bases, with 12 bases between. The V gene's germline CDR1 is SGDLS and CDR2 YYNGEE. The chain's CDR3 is CASSVSGNRSPLHF. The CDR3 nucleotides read TGTGCCAGCAGCGTATCGGGGAATCGGTCACCCCTCCACTTT.

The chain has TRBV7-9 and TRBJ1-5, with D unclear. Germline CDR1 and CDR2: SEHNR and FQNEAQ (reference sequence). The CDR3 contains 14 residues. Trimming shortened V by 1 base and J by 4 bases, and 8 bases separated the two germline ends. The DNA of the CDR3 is TGTGCCAGCAGCTTAGAGTTCGCTAATCAGCCCCAGCATTTT. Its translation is CASSLEFANQPQHF.

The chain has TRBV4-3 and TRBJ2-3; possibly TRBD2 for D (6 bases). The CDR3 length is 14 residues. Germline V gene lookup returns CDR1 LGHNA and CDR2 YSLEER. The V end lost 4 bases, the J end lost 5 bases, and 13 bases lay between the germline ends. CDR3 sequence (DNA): TGCGCCAGCAGCCGCGGGGACCCTTTAGATACGCAGTATTTT. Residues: CASSRGDPLDTQYF.

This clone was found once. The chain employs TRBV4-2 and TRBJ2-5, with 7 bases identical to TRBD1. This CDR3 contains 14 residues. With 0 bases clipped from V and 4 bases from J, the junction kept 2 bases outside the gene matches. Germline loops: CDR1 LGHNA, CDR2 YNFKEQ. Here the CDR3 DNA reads TGTGCCAGCAGCCAAGATGAGGGGGCAGAGACCCAGTACTTC. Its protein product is CASSQDEGAETQYF.

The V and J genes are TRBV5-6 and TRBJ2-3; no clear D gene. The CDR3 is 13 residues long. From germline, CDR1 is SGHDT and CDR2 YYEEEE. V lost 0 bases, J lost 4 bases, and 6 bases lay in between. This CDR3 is CASSLAGPDTQYF. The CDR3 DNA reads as TGTGCCAGCAGCTTGGCAGGCCCAGATACGCAGTATTTT. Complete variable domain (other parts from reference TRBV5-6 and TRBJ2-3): DAGVTQSPTHLIKTRGQQVTLRCSPKSGHDTVSWYQQALGQGPQFIFQYYEEEERQRGNFPDRFSGHQFPNYSSELNVNALLLGDSALYLCASSLAGPDTQYFGPGTRLTVL.